A selection of T cell receptor beta chains follows, all from one sample in a study of identical twins. MiXCR, applied by TCRdb to the 5' RACE reads, yields one record per CDR3 protein. The repertoire holds some 500,000 distinct CDR3 sequences, with just under 10% as singletons. These sequences were also reported in another study, on yellow fever vaccine responses in identical twins.

Sequencing was done on a sample of PBMCs. These receptors came from a young woman in good health. Each CDR3 is given with its conserved first and last residue. The order of the fields is clone size, V gene, J gene, D gene, CDR3 DNA, CDR3 protein. A D gene is named only where the DNA matches it firmly. Not all rows give a size; the values are once, few, many and, for expanded clones, a class.

.	TRBV29-1	TRBJ2-1	TRBD1	TGCAGCGTGAGGGGGCATGATGAGCAGTTCTTC	CSVRGHDEQFF
.	TRBV2	TRBJ2-2	TRBD1	TGTGCCAGCAGTTACTCCGGGACAGTAACCGGGGAGCTGTTTTTT	CASSYSGTVTGELFF
.	TRBV5-5	TRBJ1-5	TRBD1	TGTGCCAGCAGCTTGGTTAGCCCGGGACAGGGGAGCAATCAGCCCCAGCATTTT	CASSLVSPGQGSNQPQHF
.	TRBV11-1	TRBJ1-1	.	TGTGCCAGCAGCTTACGGGACAATATGAACACTGAAGCTTTCTTT	CASSLRDNMNTEAFF
few	TRBV20-1	TRBJ2-3	.	TGCAGTGCTAGAGATCCGTGGAGGAAAACAGATACGCAGTATTTT	CSARDPWRKTDTQYF
.	TRBV3-1	TRBJ2-5	.	TGTGCCAGCAGCCAAAGTTGGGTAGAGACCCAGTACTTC	CASSQSWVETQYF
.	TRBV6-2/TRBV6-3	TRBJ2-7	.	TGTGCCAGCAGTTACGGTCCTTCCGGGACCCTCGGGCAGTACTTC	CASSYGPSGTLGQYF
once	TRBV20-1	TRBJ2-3	TRBD1	TGCAGTGCTGGGGAGGACAGGGGGCCGGGAGATACGCAGTATTTT	CSAGEDRGPGDTQYF
many	TRBV5-1	TRBJ2-1	.	TGCGCCAGCAGCTTGAGGCTGGGGGTAGTAAATGAGCAGTTCTTC	CASSLRLGVVNEQFF
few	TRBV2	TRBJ2-3	TRBD2	TGTGCCAGCAGTGAATGGCGGGGGGGCACAGATACGCAGTATTTT	CASSEWRGGTDTQYF
.	TRBV20-1	TRBJ2-7	.	TGCAGTGCTAGACCTCGAAGCTCCTACGAGCAGTACTTC	CSARPRSSYEQYF
.	TRBV19	TRBJ2-3	.	TGTGCCAGTAGTATAGATCGGGTCAGCACAGATACGCAGTATTTT	CASSIDRVSTDTQYF
few	TRBV28	TRBJ2-3	.	TGTGCCAGCAGTCCACTGTGGGCCGGAAGCACAGATACGCAGTATTTT	CASSPLWAGSTDTQYF
.	TRBV29-1	TRBJ2-5	.	TGCAGCGTTGAATGGCACCGGTCAAGGGAGACCCAGTACTTC	CSVEWHRSRETQYF
.	TRBV9	TRBJ2-5	TRBD1	TGTGCCAGCAGCTTAGGGCTTCGGGACAGGGAACAAGAGACCCAGTACTTC	CASSLGLRDREQETQYF
few	TRBV11-1	TRBJ2-1	TRBD2	TGTGCCAGCAGCTTACTCCCTGGGACTAGCGGGAGCTTAAAGAATGAGCAGTTCTTC	CASSLLPGTSGSLKNEQFF
.	TRBV2	TRBJ2-5	.	TGTGCCAGCAGGACGGGGAGGACGGAGGGGACCCAGTACTTC	CASRTGRTEGTQYF
many	TRBV20-1	TRBJ2-5	.	TGCAGTGCTAACCAAGAGACCCAGTACTTC	CSANQETQYF
.	TRBV20-1	TRBJ2-7	TRBD2	TGCAGTGCCCCGCCCTCACTAGCGGGAGTCTTTGGCGAGCAGTACTTC	CSAPPSLAGVFGEQYF
.	TRBV6-4	TRBJ2-4	TRBD1	TGTGCCAGCAGTGGTGTACAGGGGGATATTCAGTACTTC	CASSGVQGDIQYF
many	TRBV20-1	TRBJ1-4	TRBD1	TGCAGTGCTAGAGAAATGGGGACAGGGGTCGAAAAACTGTTTTTT	CSAREMGTGVEKLFF
few	TRBV7-8	TRBJ2-1	TRBD2	TGTGCCAGCAGCTTAGGGGCTAGCGGGGGACCCTACAATGAGCAGTTCTTC	CASSLGASGGPYNEQFF
many	TRBV16	TRBJ2-7	.	TGTGCCAGCAGCCGCAACTCTGAGGGGGAGCAGTACTTC	CASSRNSEGEQYF
many	TRBV29-1	TRBJ1-4	.	TGCAGCGTTGAGGAGAGGTTAGGCAATGAAAAACTGTTTTTT	CSVEERLGNEKLFF
many	TRBV7-9	TRBJ2-7	.	TGTGCCAGCAGCCCCCAAACTGGGTACGAGCAGTACTTC	CASSPQTGYEQYF
.	TRBV9	TRBJ2-7	.	TGTGCCAGCAGCGTAGAGGGGGGCGTGCACGAGCAGTACTTC	CASSVEGGVHEQYF
few	TRBV7-2	TRBJ2-2	TRBD1	TGTGCCAGCAGCCTTACAGGGGGCTTTACCGGGGAGCTGTTTTTT	CASSLTGGFTGELFF
many	TRBV20-1	TRBJ2-7	TRBD2	TGCAGTGCAAAAGCGGGAGTATACGAGCAGTACTTC	CSAKAGVYEQYF
few	TRBV27	TRBJ2-7	.	TGTGCCAGCAGTTTTAAGGCAGACTACGAGCAGTACTTC	CASSFKADYEQYF
few	TRBV21-1	TRBJ2-5	.	TGTGCCAGCACCACCGGGACTAGCACAGAACAAGAGACCCAGTACTTC	CASTTGTSTEQETQYF
few	TRBV3-1	TRBJ1-2	.	TGTGCCAGCACTCAACGGGGCGCAGACTATGGCTACACCTTC	CASTQRGADYGYTF
many	TRBV24-1	TRBJ2-1	.	TGTGCCACCAGTGAGGCCGGGACCGGAGAGAGGGCGGTCTTC	CATSEAGTGERAVF
.	TRBV13	TRBJ2-3	TRBD1	TGTGCCAGCAGCCTTTACCGGGACAGGGTTTATCCAGATACGCAGTATTTT	CASSLYRDRVYPDTQYF
many	TRBV4-1	TRBJ2-2	.	TGCGCCAGCAGCCAATTCGGCAAGAACACCGGGGAGCTGTTTTTT	CASSQFGKNTGELFF
few	TRBV7-2	TRBJ2-5	.	TGTGCCAGCAGCCAGCAGCGAGGAGGGCATGAGACCCAGTACTTC	CASSQQRGGHETQYF
many	TRBV10-3	TRBJ2-1	TRBD1	TGTGCCATCAGAAGTGGGACAGGAAACAATGAGCAGTTCTTC	CAIRSGTGNNEQFF
many	TRBV10-3	TRBJ2-5	.	TGTGCCATCAGTGATCAGGTCGGGGAGACCCAGTACTTC	CAISDQVGETQYF
.	TRBV14	TRBJ2-7	.	TGTGCCAGCAGCCTGGTAGTCGGTTTGACCTACGAGCAGTACTTC	CASSLVVGLTYEQYF
.	TRBV5-1	TRBJ1-2	.	TGCGCCAGCAGCTTGCTAACAGGCGGGGATGGCTACACCTTC	CASSLLTGGDGYTF
many	TRBV6-5	TRBJ2-7	TRBD1	TGTGCCAGCAGTTACTCCGGGACAGCCTCCTACGAGCAGTACTTC	CASSYSGTASYEQYF
few	TRBV4-2	TRBJ1-5	.	TGTGCCAGCAGCCTCAATTTTCCTAGCAATCAGCCCCAGCATTTT	CASSLNFPSNQPQHF
few	TRBV5-5	TRBJ2-5	.	TGTGCCAGCAGACCGGAGGGGGGAGAGACCCAGTACTTC	CASRPEGGETQYF
few	TRBV7-9	TRBJ2-4	.	TGTGCCAGCAGCTCAGTAAGGACAGCACTAGCCAAAAACATTCAGTACTTC	CASSSVRTALAKNIQYF
few	TRBV12-3/TRBV12-4	TRBJ1-1	.	TGTGCCAGCAGTTTAACGGGGGCAGGCGCTGAAGCTTTCTTT	CASSLTGAGAEAFF
many	TRBV5-1	TRBJ2-3	.	TGCGCCAGCAGCTTGAATGGGGGCAAGAACGCAGATACGCAGTATTTT	CASSLNGGKNADTQYF